These 7 T cell receptor beta chains were sequenced from one sample in a study of shared clonotypes between healthy human individuals. Using immunoSEQ multiplex PCR, the repertoire was profiled, and TCRdb retains in-frame clones only, with some absent. The table shows just over 2,000,000 clones, with 85% to 95% occurring only once. The sample taken for sequencing was naive CD4+ T cells sorted from blood. Documented subset: CD45RA+ positively selected. All receptors come from a man between 18 and 35 years old in good health.

The gene calls are TRBV6-5 and TRBJ1-1; possibly TRBD1 for D (6 bases). Trimming cost V 7 bases and J 5 bases, with 17 bases left between them. CDR1 MNHEY and CDR2 SVGAGI come from the germline V gene. The CDR3 extends over 14 amino acids. DNA of the CDR3: TGTGCCAGCACCCAGTGGCAGGGGACGACTGAAGCTTTCTTT. It codes for CASTQWQGTTEAFF.

This chain links TRBV5-1 with TRBJ2-5, with 8 nucleotides matching TRBD2. Germline V gives CDR1 SGHRS, CDR2 YFSETQ. The CDR3 is made up of 15 amino acids. Trimming removed 4 bases from V and 5 bases from J; junction bases left unmatched: 10. CDR3 loop: CASSPAGGARETQYF. The CDR3 nucleotides are TGCGCCAGCAGCCCAGCCGGGGGGGCGAGGGAGACCCAGTACTTC.

J is TRBJ2-5 and V is TRBV28; D may correspond to TRBD1 or TRBD2 (5 bases each). V was trimmed by 10 bases and J by 5 bases, leaving 23 bases between them. Looked up from germline, CDR1 is MDHEN and CDR2 is SYDVKM. The CDR3 totals 15 residues. CDR3 DNA sequence: TGTGCCACCGAACTCCGGGACCTTGGAAGGGAGACCCAGTACTTC. Protein product: CATELRDLGRETQYF.

The chain has TRBV5-1 and TRBJ2-1; D gene unclear. V lost 0 bases and J lost 2, with 12 bases in between. CDR1 is SGHRS and CDR2 is YFSETQ in the germline V gene. The CDR3 spans 16 residues. The CDR3 region is CASSLAASATYNEQFF. Written as DNA, the CDR3 is TGCGCCAGCAGCTTGGCCGCGAGCGCTACCTACAATGAGCAGTTCTTC.

The sample holds a few counts of this clone. The rearrangement uses TRBV5-8 and TRBJ1-6, with D possibly TRBD1 on 5 matching bases. With 5 bases removed from V and 9 bases from J, the gap between germline ends came to 15 bases. The CDR3 extends over 14 amino acids. Germline CDR1 is SGHTS and CDR2 is YDEGEE. The CDR3 DNA sequence: TGTGCCAGCAGACCGGGGGAACTAGGTTCACCCCTCCACTTT. Translating it yields CASRPGELGSPLHF. The entire variable domain, with the rest obtained from reference TRBV5-8 and TRBJ1-6, is as follows: EAGVTQSPTHLIKTRGQQATLRCSPISGHTSVYWYQQALGLGLQFLLWYDEGEERNRGNFPPRFSGRQFPNYSSELNVNALELEDSALYLCASRPGELGSPLHFGNGTRLTVT.

The V gene is TRBV7-9, the J gene TRBJ2-7; 7 bases match TRBD1. V lost 5 bases, J lost 5 bases, and 9 bases stayed unmatched. Germline V gene data show CDR1 as SEHNR and CDR2 as FQNEAQ (reference sequence). The CDR3 contains 14 residues. CDR3 DNA sequence: TGTGCCAGCAGCCCACGGACAGGTACGAACGAGCAGTACTTC. Encoded protein: CASSPRTGTNEQYF.

Turning to this clone: The same CDR3 arises from other DNA sequences in this sample as well. The rearrangement joins TRBV5-4 to TRBJ2-3; 7 bases line up with TRBD1. The V segment lost 1 base and the J segment 3 bases; nucleotides outside the gene matches: 5. This CDR3 contains 15 residues. Germline V CDR1 and CDR2: SGHNT, YYREEE (reference sequence). In nucleotides, the CDR3 is TGTGCCAGCAGCTTGCCAGGGGGTGGGACAGATACGCAGTATTTT. This gives the protein CASSLPGGGTDTQYF. Supplemented by reference TRBV5-4 and TRBJ2-3, the full variable domain reads ETGVTQSPTHLIKTRGQQVTLRCSSQSGHNTVSWYQQALGQGPQFIFQYYREEENGRGNFPPRFSGLQFPNYSSELNVNALELDDSALYLCASSLPGGGTDTQYFGPGTRLTVL.